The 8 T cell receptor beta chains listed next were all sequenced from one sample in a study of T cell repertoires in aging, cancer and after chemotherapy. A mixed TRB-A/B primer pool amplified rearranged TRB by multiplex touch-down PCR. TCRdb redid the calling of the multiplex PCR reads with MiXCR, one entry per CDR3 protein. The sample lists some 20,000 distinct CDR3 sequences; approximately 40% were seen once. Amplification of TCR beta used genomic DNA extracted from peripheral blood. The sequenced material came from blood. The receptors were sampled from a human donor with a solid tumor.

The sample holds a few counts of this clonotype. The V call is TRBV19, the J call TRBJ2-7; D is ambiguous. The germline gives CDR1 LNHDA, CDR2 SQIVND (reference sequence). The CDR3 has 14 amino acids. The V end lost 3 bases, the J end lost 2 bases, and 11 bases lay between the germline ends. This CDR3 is CASSISSETYEQYF. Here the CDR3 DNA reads TGTGCCAGTAGTATCTCGAGCGAAACCTACGAGCAGTACTTC.

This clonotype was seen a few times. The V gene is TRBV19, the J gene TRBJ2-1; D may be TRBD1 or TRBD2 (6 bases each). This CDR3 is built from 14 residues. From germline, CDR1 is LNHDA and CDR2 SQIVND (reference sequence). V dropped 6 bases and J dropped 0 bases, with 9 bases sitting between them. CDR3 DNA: TGTGCCAGTAGAGGGGGGCCCTCCTACAATGAGCAGTTCTTC. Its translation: CASRGGPSYNEQFF.

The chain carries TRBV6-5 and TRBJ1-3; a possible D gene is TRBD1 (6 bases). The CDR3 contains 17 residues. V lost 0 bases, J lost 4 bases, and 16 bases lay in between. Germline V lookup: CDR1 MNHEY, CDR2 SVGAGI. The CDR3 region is CASSYSIPGAPGNTIYF. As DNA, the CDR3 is TGTGCCAGCAGTTACTCGATACCAGGGGCGCCCGGAAACACCATATATTTT.

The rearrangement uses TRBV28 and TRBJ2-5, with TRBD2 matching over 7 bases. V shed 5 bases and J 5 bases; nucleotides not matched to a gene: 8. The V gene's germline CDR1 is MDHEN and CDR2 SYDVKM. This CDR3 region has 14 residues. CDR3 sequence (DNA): TGTGCCAGCAGTCCGGGGGGTAGTGTGGAGACCCAGTACTTC. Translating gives CASSPGGSVETQYF. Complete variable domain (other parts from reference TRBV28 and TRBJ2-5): DVKVTQSSRYLVKRTGEKVFLECVQDMDHENMFWYRQDPGLGLRLIYFSYDVKMKEKGDIPEGYSVSREKKERFSLILESASTNQTSMYLCASSPGGSVETQYFGPGTRLLVL.

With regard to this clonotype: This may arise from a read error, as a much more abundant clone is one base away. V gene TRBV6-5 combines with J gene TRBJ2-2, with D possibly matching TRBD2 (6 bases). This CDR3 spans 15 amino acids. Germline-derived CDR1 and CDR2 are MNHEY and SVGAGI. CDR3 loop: CASSYSTNNAGGLFF. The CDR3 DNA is TGTGCCAGCAGTTACTCGACAAATAACGCCGGGGGGCTGTTTTTT.

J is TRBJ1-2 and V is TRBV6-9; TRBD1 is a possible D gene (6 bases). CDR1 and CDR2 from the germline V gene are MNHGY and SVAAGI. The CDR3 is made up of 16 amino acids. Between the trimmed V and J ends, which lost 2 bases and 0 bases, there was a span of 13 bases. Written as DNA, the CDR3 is TGTGCCAGCAGTTATCTGTGTTGGGACACTAACTATGGCTACACCTTC. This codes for CASSYLCWDTNYGYTF.

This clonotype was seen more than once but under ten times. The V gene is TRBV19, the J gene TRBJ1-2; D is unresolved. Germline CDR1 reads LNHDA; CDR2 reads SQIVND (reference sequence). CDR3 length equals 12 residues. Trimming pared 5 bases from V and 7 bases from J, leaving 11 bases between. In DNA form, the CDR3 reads TGTGCCAGTAGTCCAGCTCTATTTGGCTACACCTTC. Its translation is CASSPALFGYTF.

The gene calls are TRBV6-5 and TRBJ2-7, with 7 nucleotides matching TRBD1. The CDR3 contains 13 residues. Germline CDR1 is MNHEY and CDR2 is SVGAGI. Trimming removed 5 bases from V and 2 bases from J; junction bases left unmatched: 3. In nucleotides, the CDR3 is TGTGCCAGCAGTCGGGACAGTACCTACGAGCAGTACTTC. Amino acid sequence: CASSRDSTYEQYF.